A selection of T cell receptor beta chains follows, all from one sample in a study of control samples from healthy donors and cancer patients. Repertoires were generated with immunoSEQ multiplex PCR, while TCRdb's copy carries only in-frame clones and drops some. The top ten clones hold less than 2.5% of a sample with 100,000 to 150,000 clones, 80% to 95% of them seen once. The sample consisted of blood. These receptors were taken from a man in his late teens or twenties in good health. CDR3s include the opening cysteine and the closing phenylalanine or tryptophan. A D gene is named only where the DNA matches it firmly. Clone sizes are given selectively: once, few, many, or a class where the clone is expanded.

V: TRBV7-9
D: TRBD2
size: .
J: TRBJ2-3
CDR3: CASSLRGLATSTDTQYF
DNA: TGTGCCAGCAGCTTGAGGGGACTAGCGACTAGCACAGATACGCAGTATTTT

V: TRBV11-3
D: .
size: .
J: TRBJ1-1
CDR3: CASSPRANTEAFF
DNA: TGTGCCAGCAGCCCGAGGGCGAACACTGAAGCTTTCTTT

V: TRBV6-5
D: .
size: .
J: TRBJ1-6
CDR3: CASRDYKRANSPLHF
DNA: TGTGCCAGCAGGGATTACAAGAGAGCTAATTCACCCCTCCACTTT

V: TRBV29-1
D: .
size: few
J: TRBJ1-1
CDR3: CSVSRVDTEAFF
DNA: TGCAGCGTTAGCAGAGTGGACACTGAAGCTTTCTTT

V: TRBV10-3
D: TRBD1
size: .
J: TRBJ1-2
CDR3: CAIGQGSGYTF
DNA: TGTGCCATTGGACAGGGTTCTGGCTACACCTTC

V: TRBV27
D: TRBD2
size: .
J: TRBJ2-7
CDR3: CASSPGLGVSYEQYF
DNA: TGTGCCAGCAGTCCTGGACTAGGTGTGTCCTACGAGCAGTACTTC

V: TRBV2
D: TRBD1
size: .
J: TRBJ1-6
CDR3: CASSELGQGAFSYNSPLHF
DNA: TGTGCCAGCAGTGAATTGGGACAGGGGGCGTTTTCCTATAATTCACCCCTCCACTTT

V: TRBV5-4
D: TRBD1
size: .
J: TRBJ2-1
CDR3: CASSSPQTGTNEQFF
DNA: TGTGCCAGCAGCTCCCCCCAGACAGGGACCAATGAGCAGTTCTTC

V: TRBV5-4
D: .
size: few
J: TRBJ2-3
CDR3: CASSFYMTGHGTDTQYF
DNA: TGTGCCAGCAGCTTTTACATGACAGGCCATGGCACAGATACGCAGTATTTT

V: TRBV27
D: TRBD1
size: .
J: TRBJ2-6
CDR3: CATSGQAFSGANVLTF
DNA: TGTGCCACCTCCGGACAGGCGTTCTCTGGGGCCAACGTCCTGACTTTC

V: TRBV11-2
D: .
size: .
J: TRBJ2-5
CDR3: CASSLGIAEETQYF
DNA: TGTGCCAGCAGCTTAGGTATAGCGGAAGAGACCCAGTACTTC

V: TRBV6-5
D: .
size: .
J: TRBJ2-7
CDR3: CASSLRQSLFYEQYF
DNA: TGTGCCAGCAGTTTGCGGCAGTCCCTTTTCTACGAGCAGTACTTC

V: TRBV28
D: TRBD1
size: once
J: TRBJ1-1
CDR3: CASNQTPREGADAFF
DNA: TGTGCCAGCAACCAAACCCCGAGAGAGGGGGCGGATGCTTTCTTT

V: TRBV15
D: .
size: .
J: TRBJ2-3
CDR3: CATSRAIRMSAHRFTDTQYF
DNA: TGTGCCACCAGCAGAGCAATTCGAATGTCCGCTCACCGTTTCACAGATACGCAGTATTTT

V: TRBV6-5
D: .
size: .
J: TRBJ1-2
CDR3: CASSPTGDYGYTF
DNA: TGTGCCAGCAGTCCTACAGGAGACTATGGCTACACCTTC

V: TRBV11-2
D: .
size: .
J: TRBJ2-3
CDR3: CASSIVPDTQYF
DNA: TGTGCCAGCAGCATCGTCCCAGATACGCAGTATTTT

V: TRBV9
D: .
size: .
J: TRBJ1-6
CDR3: CASSVAGHNNSPLHF
DNA: TGTGCCAGCAGCGTAGCTGGACATAATAATTCACCCCTCCACTTT

V: TRBV27
D: .
size: .
J: TRBJ1-1
CDR3: CASSSPDGYTEAFF
DNA: TGTGCCAGCAGTTCCCCGGACGGATACACTGAAGCTTTCTTT

V: TRBV28
D: TRBD1
size: .
J: TRBJ1-2
CDR3: CASRDRAYGYTF
DNA: TGTGCCAGTCGGGACAGGGCTTATGGCTACACCTTC

V: TRBV30
D: TRBD1
size: once
J: TRBJ1-2
CDR3: CAWSAGGNYGYTF
DNA: TGTGCCTGGAGTGCAGGGGGAAACTATGGCTACACCTTC

V: TRBV2
D: .
size: .
J: TRBJ2-5
CDR3: CASSELPWGETQYF
DNA: TGTGCCAGCAGTGAACTTCCGTGGGGGGAGACCCAGTACTTC

V: TRBV4-3
D: TRBD1
size: .
J: TRBJ2-1
CDR3: CASSQADRDEEQFF
DNA: TGCGCCAGCAGCCAGGCGGACAGGGACGAAGAGCAGTTCTTC

V: TRBV6-2/TRBV6-3
D: .
size: .
J: TRBJ2-3
CDR3: CASRRDIYTDTQYF
DNA: TGTGCAAGCCGCCGGGACATATACACAGATACGCAGTATTTT

V: TRBV25-1
D: TRBD1
size: medium-sized
J: TRBJ2-5
CDR3: CASGLTGTETQYF
DNA: TGTGCCAGCGGACTGACAGGGACAGAGACCCAGTACTTC

V: TRBV29-1
D: .
size: .
J: TRBJ2-3
CDR3: CSVEMAGFTDTQYF
DNA: TGCAGCGTTGAAATGGCAGGGTTCACAGATACGCAGTATTTT

V: TRBV11-3
D: TRBD1
size: .
J: TRBJ2-2
CDR3: CASSPAGQGDTGELFF
DNA: TGTGCCAGCAGCCCCGCTGGACAGGGCGACACCGGGGAGCTGTTTTTT

V: TRBV9
D: TRBD2
size: .
J: TRBJ2-1
CDR3: CASSVEARDYSYNEQFF
DNA: TGTGCCAGCAGCGTAGAAGCCCGGGACTATTCCTACAATGAGCAGTTCTTC

V: TRBV7-6
D: .
size: .
J: TRBJ2-1
CDR3: CASSLFTGSYNEQFF
DNA: TGTGCCAGCAGCTTATTCACAGGCTCCTACAATGAGCAGTTCTTC

V: TRBV9
D: TRBD1
size: few
J: TRBJ1-2
CDR3: CASSVGTGGVYGYTF
DNA: TGTGCCAGCAGCGTAGGGACAGGTGGGGTCTATGGCTACACCTTC

V: TRBV18
D: .
size: .
J: TRBJ2-3
CDR3: CASSHGGETDTQYF
DNA: TGTGCCAGCTCACATGGAGGGGAGACAGATACGCAGTATTTT

V: TRBV6-6
D: .
size: .
J: TRBJ1-1
CDR3: CASSYLTANTEAFF
DNA: TGTGCCAGCAGTTATTTGACGGCGAACACTGAAGCTTTCTTT

V: TRBV7-6
D: TRBD1
size: .
J: TRBJ2-5
CDR3: CASSLAGQGWETQYF
DNA: TGTGCCAGCAGCTTAGCGGGACAGGGGTGGGAGACCCAGTACTTC

V: TRBV5-1
D: TRBD1
size: .
J: TRBJ2-5
CDR3: CASSRDRGRETQYF
DNA: TGCGCCAGCAGCCGGGACAGGGGGCGAGAGACCCAGTACTTC

V: TRBV28
D: .
size: .
J: TRBJ2-3
CDR3: CASSGTDTDTQYF
DNA: TGTGCCAGCAGCGGGACGGATACAGATACGCAGTATTTT

V: TRBV28
D: .
size: .
J: TRBJ1-6
CDR3: CASSEVRSPLHF
DNA: TGTGCCAGCAGTGAGGTCCGCTCACCCCTCCACTTT

V: TRBV11-2
D: .
size: .
J: TRBJ2-7
CDR3: CASRPPGRGPLEQYF
DNA: TGTGCCAGCCGTCCTCCCGGGCGGGGGCCTCTCGAGCAGTACTTC

V: TRBV10-3
D: .
size: .
J: TRBJ1-1
CDR3: CAISGGYEAFF
DNA: TGTGCCATCAGTGGGGGGTACGAAGCTTTCTTT

V: TRBV28
D: TRBD1
size: .
J: TRBJ1-5
CDR3: CASSSPQGGQPQHF
DNA: TGTGCCAGCAGTTCCCCCCAGGGGGGCCAGCCCCAGCATTTT

V: TRBV6-2/TRBV6-3
D: .
size: .
J: TRBJ2-5
CDR3: CASSTGAPSKTQYF
DNA: TGTGCCAGCAGCACAGGAGCCCCATCAAAGACCCAGTACTTC

V: TRBV27
D: .
size: .
J: TRBJ1-1
CDR3: CASSQGRTEAFF
DNA: TGTGCCAGCAGTCAGGGTAGGACTGAAGCTTTCTTT

V: TRBV18
D: TRBD1
size: .
J: TRBJ1-1
CDR3: CASSPPGQGEAFF
DNA: TGTGCCAGCTCACCACCGGGACAGGGTGAAGCTTTCTTT

V: TRBV19
D: .
size: .
J: TRBJ1-2
CDR3: CASKPTQNYGYTF
DNA: TGTGCCAGTAAGCCGACTCAAAACTATGGCTACACCTTC

V: TRBV29-1
D: TRBD2
size: .
J: TRBJ2-3
CDR3: CSVERVASGIAATSTDTQYF
DNA: TGCAGCGTTGAAAGGGTCGCTAGCGGGATTGCCGCTACTAGCACAGATACGCAGTATTTT

V: TRBV7-2
D: TRBD2
size: .
J: TRBJ2-1
CDR3: CASSLSLAGPGEQFF
DNA: TGTGCCAGCAGCTTAAGCCTAGCGGGACCCGGGGAGCAGTTCTTC

V: TRBV14
D: .
size: .
J: TRBJ1-2
CDR3: CASSQRPNYGYTF
DNA: TGTGCCAGCAGCCAAAGGCCTAACTATGGCTACACCTTC

V: TRBV7-9
D: .
size: once
J: TRBJ2-1
CDR3: CASSLERTAQFF
DNA: TGTGCCAGCAGCTTAGAACGGACAGCGCAGTTCTTC

V: TRBV19
D: .
size: .
J: TRBJ1-5
CDR3: CASSPLGGTVPISNQPQHF
DNA: TGTGCCAGTAGTCCCTTGGGCGGGACCGTTCCGATTAGCAATCAGCCCCAGCATTTT

V: TRBV6-1
D: TRBD2
size: .
J: TRBJ2-1
CDR3: CASSAGIAGSPYNEQFF
DNA: TGTGCCAGCAGTGCCGGGATAGCGGGGTCCCCCTACAATGAGCAGTTCTTC